This T cell receptor (beta chain) was retrieved from a study of response to subunit inactivated influenza vaccine. Via MiXCR, TCRdb re-called the RT-PCR reads, giving one row per CDR3 protein. The repertoire has roughly 500,000 distinct CDR3 sequences, 20% to 25% of them found once; the top ten carry 2.5% to 3.5%. The V and J ends lost 5 bases and 5 bases respectively, with 15 bases between them. CDR3 size: 15 residues. The V gene's germline CDR1 is MNHNS and CDR2 SASEGT. This clonotype was seen a handful of times. In addition, the sample was reused for a study of T cells expressing NK-cell markers. This second study says: Scientists made TCR beta cDNA using 5'RACE template switching with UMIs. Sorted T-cell subsets CD3+CD56+NKG2C+, CD3+CD56+NKG2C- and CD3+CD56-NKG2C+ were TCR beta-sequenced. Eight donors were sequenced, of whom seven were HCMV-seropositive, while the remaining one was HCMV-seronegative.

This chain connects TRBV6-1 to TRBJ1-4; maybe TRBD1 (5 bases). The input for sequencing was CD4+ T cells sorted from PBMCs, taken about 11 days after vaccination. The sequence derives from a man in his fifties or sixties who received an inactivated influenza vaccine. CDR3 coding DNA: TGTGCCAGCAGTCCAACGAGGACACCGAATGAAAAACTGTTTTTT. Its protein is CASSPTRTPNEKLFF.